These 23 T cell receptor beta chains originate from one sample sequenced in a study of blood T cell repertoires in COVID-19. Sequencing used immunoSEQ multiplex PCR; TCRdb keeps in-frame clones, though not all of them. The sample lists 200,000 to 250,000 clones, over 75% occurring once. Sequenced input: PBMCs or T cells enriched from blood (not recorded which). The source of these receptors is a woman between 50 and 59 years old with acute COVID-19.

The V gene is TRBV30, the J gene TRBJ1-1, with D unresolved. CDR3 length: 14 amino acids. CDR1 and CDR2 (germline): GTSNPN, SVGIG (reference sequence). Trimming stripped 4 bases from V and 0 bases from J, with 12 bases between. CDR3 bases: TGTGCCTGGACCTTCTCGTCGGTGAACACTGAAGCTTTCTTT. Protein: CAWTFSSVNTEAFF.

The chain couples TRBV3-1 (or the pseudogene TRBV3-2) to TRBJ1-4; TRBD1 matches at 10 bases. The CDR3 loop spans 21 amino acids. Germline lookup yields CDR1 LGHDT and CDR2 YNNKEL (reference sequence). V shed 0 bases and J 6 bases; nucleotides not matched to a gene: 19. In nucleotides, the CDR3 is TGTGCCAGCAGCCAAGACGGACGTATTGTGACAGGGGGCAAGGATTATGAAAAACTGTTTTTT. Amino acid sequence: CASSQDGRIVTGGKDYEKLFF.

V gene TRBV3-1 (or the pseudogene TRBV3-2) combines with J gene TRBJ2-3; 12 positions agree with TRBD2. Trimming cost V 1 base and J 5 bases; bases outside gene matches: 4. Germline CDR1 reads LGHDT; CDR2 reads YNNKEL (reference sequence). CDR3 size: 16 residues. As DNA, the CDR3 is TGTGCCAGCAGCCAAGGACTAGCGGGGGACCTAGATACGCAGTATTTT. This sequence encodes CASSQGLAGDLDTQYF.

The chain carries TRBV5-1 and TRBJ2-2; D ambiguous. The CDR3 loop spans 12 amino acids. From germline, CDR1 is SGHRS and CDR2 YFSETQ. Trimming pared 4 bases from V and 5 bases from J, leaving 6 bases between. The CDR3 DNA reads as TGCGCCAGCAGCGTAGATACCGGGGAGCTGTTTTTT. Its protein product is CASSVDTGELFF.

The chain couples TRBV7-6 to TRBJ1-5; 10 bases match TRBD1. The CDR3 spans 13 residues. V was pared by 5 bases and J by 6 bases, with 1 base of the junction left unmatched. Germline values: CDR1 SGHVS, CDR2 FNYEAQ. The CDR3 loop is CASSRQGAQPQHF. The CDR3 nucleotides are TGTGCCAGCAGCCGACAGGGGGCTCAGCCCCAGCATTTT.

This chain links TRBV29-1 with TRBJ2-1, with D possibly matching TRBD1 (6 bases). This CDR3 contains 14 residues. Germline loops: CDR1 SQVTM, CDR2 ANQGSEA. The ends were cut back, 2 bases at V and 0 bases at J, with 8 bases in the middle. The CDR3 reads CSVEQGPSYNEQFF. Written as DNA, the CDR3 is TGCAGCGTTGAACAGGGGCCCTCCTACAATGAGCAGTTCTTC.

The V and J genes are TRBV19 and TRBJ1-2; no definite D call. The V end lost 5 bases, the J end lost 4 bases, and 14 bases lay between the germline ends. Germline V gene lookup returns CDR1 LNHDA and CDR2 SQIVND (reference sequence). The CDR3 consists of 14 residues. The DNA of the CDR3 is TGTGCCAGTAGTCAACAGCAGCAAGTCTATGGCTACACCTTC. It translates to CASSQQQQVYGYTF. Based on the CDR3 plus reference TRBV19 and TRBJ1-2, the full variable domain is DGGITQSPKYLFRKEGQNVTLSCEQNLNHDAMYWYRQDPGQGLRLIYYSQIVNDFQKGDIAEGYSVSREKKESFPLTVTSAQKNPTAFYLCASSQQQQVYGYTFGSGTRLTVV.

The chain has TRBV19 and TRBJ1-2; 7 nucleotides line up with TRBD1. Looked up from germline, CDR1 is LNHDA and CDR2 is SQIVND (reference sequence). The CDR3 runs to 16 residues. The junction had 13 bases not matched to a gene; V was cut back by 4 bases and J by 5 bases. The CDR3 DNA sequence: TGTGCCAGTAGTACGTCAGGATCACAGGGGAGGTATGGCTACACCTTC. This codes for CASSTSGSQGRYGYTF. The full variable domain, its missing parts supplied by reference TRBV19 and TRBJ1-2, is DGGITQSPKYLFRKEGQNVTLSCEQNLNHDAMYWYRQDPGQGLRLIYYSQIVNDFQKGDIAEGYSVSREKKESFPLTVTSAQKNPTAFYLCASSTSGSQGRYGYTFGSGTRLTVV.

The chain carries TRBV3-1 (or the pseudogene TRBV3-2) and TRBJ2-5; D gene unclear. Germline values: CDR1 LGHDT, CDR2 YNNKEL (reference sequence). The CDR3 consists of 13 residues. Trimming stripped 2 bases from V and 0 bases from J, with 4 bases between. The CDR3 region has the DNA TGTGCCAGCAGCCAACAGAACCAAGAGACCCAGTACTTC. Its protein is CASSQQNQETQYF.

This CDR3 reads CASSRDRGTEAFF. CDR3 coding DNA: TGTGCCAGCAGCCGGGACAGAGGCACTGAAGCTTTCTTT. The chain carries TRBV2 and TRBJ1-1, with TRBD1 matching 7 bases. There are 13 residues in the CDR3. V shed 6 bases, J shed 4 bases, and the junction held 5 bases outside the gene matches. The germline V gene encodes CDR1 SNHLY and CDR2 FYNNEI.

V usage is TRBV4-3 and J usage is TRBJ2-6; 10 nucleotides line up with TRBD1. The CDR3 extends over 19 amino acids. CDR1 and CDR2 from the germline V gene are LGHNA and YSLEER. V was clipped by 4 bases and J by 0 bases; unmatched bases: 9. CDR3 sequence (DNA): TGCGCCAGCAGCCCATGGACAGGGGGGGCCCTCTCTGGGGCCAACGTCCTGACTTTC. Its protein is CASSPWTGGALSGANVLTF.

The chain is built from TRBV2 and TRBJ1-2; maybe TRBD1 (5 bases). Per the germline V gene, CDR1 is SNHLY and CDR2 is FYNNEI. The CDR3 runs 15 residues. Trimming removed 6 bases from V and 0 bases from J, with 14 bases in between. The CDR3 sequence is CASRSDSPSNYGYTF. CDR3 nucleotides: TGTGCCAGCAGGTCCGACAGTCCGTCTAACTATGGCTACACCTTC. Supplemented by reference TRBV2 and TRBJ1-2, the full variable domain reads EPEVTQTPSHQVTQMGQEVILRCVPISNHLYFYWYRQILGQKVEFLVSFYNNEISEKSEIFDDQFSVERPDGSNFTLKIRSTKLEDSAMYFCASRSDSPSNYGYTFGSGTRLTVV.

The V and J genes are TRBV19 and TRBJ2-5; no definite D call. The germline gives CDR1 LNHDA, CDR2 SQIVND (reference sequence). The V end lost 10 bases, the J end lost 0 bases, and 9 bases lay between the germline ends. The CDR3 loop spans 12 amino acids. As DNA, the CDR3 is TGTGCCACTAGACAAGACCAAGAGACCCAGTACTTC. Translation: CATRQDQETQYF.

This rearrangement joins TRBV21-1 to TRBJ1-2; the DNA was not compared with TRBD1, the D call given in the table. TRBV21-1 is classified as a pseudogene. The CDR3 contains 16 residues. The CDR3 here is CASSSGRVELGYGYTF. Here the CDR3 DNA reads TGTGCCAGCAGCAGCGGCAGGGTGGAGTTGGGCTATGGCTACACCTTC.

This clone was recorded at least ten times. The V and J genes are TRBV30 and TRBJ1-6; a possible D gene is TRBD1 (6 bases). The CDR3 loop spans 14 amino acids. V lost 7 bases and J lost 0, with 10 bases in between. The germline V gene encodes CDR1 GTSNPN and CDR2 SVGIG (reference sequence). Here the CDR3 DNA reads TGTGCCTCGAGGGGGAGCTCCTATAATTCACCCCTCCACTTT. Encoded protein: CASRGSSYNSPLHF.

Note on this clone: This specimen includes other DNA sequences encoding the same CDR3. Written as DNA, the CDR3 is TGTGCCAGCAGCTTAAGCGACTATGGCTACACCTTC. As protein: CASSLSDYGYTF. V and J are TRBV7-9 and TRBJ1-2; D is unresolved. V was trimmed by 2 bases and J by 3 bases, leaving 4 bases between them. This CDR3 is built from 12 residues. The V gene's germline CDR1 is SEHNR and CDR2 FQNEAQ (reference sequence).

The rearrangement links TRBV13 to TRBJ1-1, with D possibly being TRBD1 (5 bases). V lost 5 bases and J 7 bases, leaving 14 bases between the germline ends. Germline V gene lookup returns CDR1 PRHDT and CDR2 FYEKMQ (reference sequence). The CDR3 runs to 13 residues. The CDR3 sequence: CASSVKQDLEAFF. The CDR3 DNA is TGTGCCAGCAGCGTTAAACAGGATCTTGAAGCTTTCTTT.

Note on this clone: Distinct nucleotide sequences in the sample also encode this CDR3. The rearrangement uses TRBV6-5 and TRBJ2-3; 9 bases map to TRBD1. The CDR3 is 12 amino acids. Trimming took 6 bases from V and 8 from J; bases not matched to a gene: 3. Per the germline V gene, CDR1 is MNHEY and CDR2 is SVGAGI. In DNA, the CDR3 is TGTGCCAGCAGCCCGACAGGGGGTACGCAGTATTTT. It encodes CASSPTGGTQYF.

Comment on this clone: The identical CDR3 is also encoded by other nucleotide sequences in the sample. This chain links TRBV18 with TRBJ1-1; D gene ambiguous. V was cut by 2 bases and J by 4 bases, with 8 bases left in between. The CDR3 is 13 amino acids. Looked up from germline, CDR1 is KGHSH and CDR2 is LQKENI. The CDR3 sequence: CASSPGGSTEAFF. The DNA of the CDR3 is TGTGCCAGCTCACCAGGAGGGTCCACTGAAGCTTTCTTT.

The J gene is TRBJ1-3, the V gene TRBV25-1; D not resolved. V gave up 2 bases and J gave up 3 bases, with 5 bases separating them. The CDR3 has 13 amino acids. Germline V gives CDR1 MGHDK, CDR2 SYGVNS. The DNA for the CDR3 is TGTGCCAGCAGTGAACTACTTGGAAACACCATATATTTT. Translated: CASSELLGNTIYF.

This clone was detected a few times. The chain links TRBV18 to TRBJ2-7, with D unclear. V was cut by 6 bases and J by 0 bases, with 18 bases left in between. The CDR3 extends over 16 amino acids. The germline V gene encodes CDR1 KGHSH and CDR2 LQKENI. CDR3 sequence (DNA): TGTGCCAGCTCGACGTACTCCGGCGCGGTCTCCTACGAGCAGTACTTC. Translated: CASSTYSGAVSYEQYF.

This chain connects TRBV4-1 to TRBJ1-6, with 10 bases that match TRBD1. The CDR3 contains 16 residues. The germline CDR1 and CDR2 sequences are MGHRA and YSYEKL. V lost 4 bases to trimming and J lost 4 bases; unmatched junction nucleotides: 4. CDR3 sequence (DNA): TGCGCCAGCAGCCGAGGACAGGGGGTTTATAATTCACCCCTCCACTTT. Its protein product is CASSRGQGVYNSPLHF.

J is TRBJ1-1 and V is TRBV3-1 (or the pseudogene TRBV3-2), with 10 positions matching TRBD1. Germline lookup yields CDR1 LGHDT and CDR2 YNNKEL (reference sequence). V was pared by 4 bases and J by 7 bases, with 9 bases of the junction left unmatched. The CDR3 is made up of 15 amino acids. CDR3 sequence reads: CASSPDRGWVSEAFF. The CDR3 nucleotides are TGTGCCAGCAGCCCGGACAGGGGGTGGGTTAGTGAAGCTTTCTTT.